These 11 T cell receptor beta chains were all obtained from the same sample, sequenced in a study of OX40 agonist ivuxolimab in advanced cancers. Assay: immunoSEQ multiplex PCR; the TCRdb copy retains only in-frame clones and omits some. The table lists tens of thousands of clones, roughly 80% of them singletons, with 1.9% in the top ten. This specimen consisted of CD4+ or CD8+ T cells sorted from blood, obtained in a trial of the OX40 agonist ivuxolimab. The receptors shown here come from an adult with an advanced solid tumor such as melanoma, head and neck, liver or kidney cancer.

This clone is medium-sized (0.01 to 0.1%) within its sample. V is TRBV4-1 and J is TRBJ1-5, with D possibly being TRBD1 (5 bases). Germline V gene lookup returns CDR1 MGHRA and CDR2 YSYEKL. The CDR3 sequence is 16 residues long. The V and J ends lost 5 bases and 0 bases respectively, with 14 bases between them. The CDR3 loop is CASSFTGDLSNQPQHF. Written as DNA, the CDR3 is TGCGCCAGCAGCTTTACAGGAGACCTTAGCAATCAGCCCCAGCATTTT.

This clone turned up a few times. This chain joins TRBV7-6 and TRBJ1-1; D gene ambiguous. Between the trimmed V and J ends, which lost 1 base and 0 bases, there was a span of 3 bases. This CDR3 has 13 amino acids. The germline gives CDR1 SGHVS, CDR2 FNYEAQ. CDR3 protein: CASSLDLNTEAFF. The DNA for the CDR3 is TGTGCCAGCAGCTTAGATTTGAACACTGAAGCTTTCTTT.

This clone qualifies as medium-sized. V is TRBV30 and J is TRBJ2-7; the D gene is possibly TRBD1 (5 bases). CDR1 is GTSNPN and CDR2 is SVGIG in the germline V gene (reference sequence). Trimming left V 2 bases short and J 6 bases short, with 8 bases between. There are 11 residues in the CDR3. CDR3: CAWSWQGEQYV. The DNA for the CDR3 is TGTGCCTGGAGTTGGCAGGGCGAGCAGTACGTC.

J is TRBJ2-5 and V is TRBV18; weak D call: TRBD2 (5 bases). The CDR3 runs 18 residues. The V end was cut by 6 bases, the J end by 5 bases, with 28 bases between. Germline assignment: CDR1 KGHSH and CDR2 LQKENI. DNA of the CDR3: TGTGCCAGCTCCCCGAGATACCTTCAAGCGGATACTACGGAGACCCAGTACTTC. It yields the protein CASSPRYLQADTTETQYF.

This chain links TRBV5-6 with TRBJ2-3, with TRBD2 matching over 7 bases. Germline CDR1 SGHDT, CDR2 YYEEEE. The CDR3 has 16 residues. J gave up 4 bases and V 4 bases, and 12 bases lay outside the gene matches. The CDR3 protein is CASSPLADIPADTQYF. Written as DNA, the CDR3 is TGTGCCAGCAGCCCTCTAGCGGATATCCCGGCAGATACGCAGTATTTT. The entire variable domain, with the rest obtained from reference TRBV5-6 and TRBJ2-3, is as follows: DAGVTQSPTHLIKTRGQQVTLRCSPKSGHDTVSWYQQALGQGPQFIFQYYEEEERQRGNFPDRFSGHQFPNYSSELNVNALLLGDSALYLCASSPLADIPADTQYFGPGTRLTVL.

DNA of the CDR3: TGTGCCAGCAGTTACTCCCGGGTGGGTCAGCCCCAGCATTTT. This sequence encodes CASSYSRVGQPQHF. The chain joins TRBV6-6 to TRBJ1-5, with no clear D. The CDR3 consists of 14 residues. Germline-derived CDR1 and CDR2 are MNHNY and SVGAGI (reference sequence). V lost 0 bases, J lost 6 bases, and 9 bases lay in between.

The chain is built from TRBV2 and TRBJ1-5; D possibly corresponds to TRBD1 (6 bases). Trimming took 1 base from V and 0 from J, leaving 10 bases between them. The CDR3 is 16 amino acids. CDR1 is SNHLY and CDR2 is FYNNEI in the germline V gene. CDR3 amino acids: CASSEVGGYSNQPQHF. The CDR3 bases are TGTGCCAGCAGTGAAGTGGGGGGCTATAGCAATCAGCCCCAGCATTTT.

The rearrangement joins TRBV5-1 to TRBJ2-1; D perhaps matches TRBD1 (6 bases). CDR1 is SGHRS, CDR2 YFSETQ, per germline. The CDR3 runs 14 residues. The V gene lost 5 bases and the J gene lost 4 bases, with 13 bases spanning the gap. The CDR3, as DNA: TGCGCCAGCAGTTCTAGACAGGTATACAATGAGCAGTTCTTC. Translated, it gives CASSSRQVYNEQFF.

The chain recombines TRBV27 with TRBJ2-1; D call uncertain. V was cut by 6 bases and J by 2 bases, with 5 bases left in between. The CDR3 spans 12 residues. Germline V gene lookup returns CDR1 MNHEY and CDR2 SMNVEV (reference sequence). The CDR3, as DNA: TGTGCCAGCAGAACAGCCTACAATGAGCAGTTCTTC. Protein sequence: CASRTAYNEQFF.

The chain couples TRBV5-1 to TRBJ2-5, with a weak D call TRBD1 (6 bases). Looked up from germline, CDR1 is SGHRS and CDR2 is YFSETQ. There are 15 residues in the CDR3. Between the trimmed V and J ends, which lost 4 bases and 1 base, there was a span of 14 bases. The CDR3 DNA is TGCGCCAGCAGCCGAGACAGGCCGGCCCAAGAGACCCAGTACTTC. Translation gives CASSRDRPAQETQYF.

This clone was detected only a few times. This sequence joins TRBV2 and TRBJ1-1, with 9 nucleotides matching TRBD1. CDR1 is SNHLY and CDR2 is FYNNEI in the germline V gene. With 5 bases clipped from V and 8 bases from J, the junction kept 9 bases outside the gene matches. The CDR3 covers 14 residues. The DNA for the CDR3 is TGTGCCAGCAGTTATCGTGGACAGGGGCCAGAAGCTTTCTTT. Protein sequence: CASSYRGQGPEAFF. The full variable domain, its missing parts supplied by reference TRBV2 and TRBJ1-1, is EPEVTQTPSHQVTQMGQEVILRCVPISNHLYFYWYRQILGQKVEFLVSFYNNEISEKSEIFDDQFSVERPDGSNFTLKIRSTKLEDSAMYFCASSYRGQGPEAFFGQGTRLTVV.